This TCR beta chain was identified during a study of regulatory T cells in long-lasting Graves disease. Time point: persistent/refractory GD, antithyroid drugs over 5 years with positive TRAb. PBMCs were the source of the RNA used for TCR sequencing. This clonotype was counted a few times. Its specificity is unknown. Both iRepertoire HTBI primers and Arm-PCR of CDR3 regions were used to build the TCR beta libraries. Original analysis: The study identified about 60 TRBV and approximately 15 TRBJ segments across samples. One entry per CDR3 protein, called by TCRdb with MiXCR from the multiplex PCR reads. V and J calls and clone size were set by TCRdb, not the authors. The table lists a few hundred thousand distinct CDR3 sequences, 20% to 25% of them singletons. The CDR3 has 13 amino acids. The V gene lost 5 bases and the J gene lost 9 bases, with 14 bases spanning the gap. Looked up from germline, CDR1 is SGHTA and CDR2 is FQGNSA.

Study-level findings and limits: A limited number of samples was an acknowledged limitation.

The receptor comes from a female donor with Graves disease. The chain couples TRBV7-2 to TRBJ1-5, with unresolved D. Here the sequenced sample was peripheral blood mononuclear cells (PBMCs), taken when the disease was refractory, from a patient treated with antithyroid drugs. CDR3 sequence (DNA): TGTGCCAGCAGCAAAGGGAGCGGCCGGCCCCAGCATTTT. Translation gives CASSKGSGRPQHF.